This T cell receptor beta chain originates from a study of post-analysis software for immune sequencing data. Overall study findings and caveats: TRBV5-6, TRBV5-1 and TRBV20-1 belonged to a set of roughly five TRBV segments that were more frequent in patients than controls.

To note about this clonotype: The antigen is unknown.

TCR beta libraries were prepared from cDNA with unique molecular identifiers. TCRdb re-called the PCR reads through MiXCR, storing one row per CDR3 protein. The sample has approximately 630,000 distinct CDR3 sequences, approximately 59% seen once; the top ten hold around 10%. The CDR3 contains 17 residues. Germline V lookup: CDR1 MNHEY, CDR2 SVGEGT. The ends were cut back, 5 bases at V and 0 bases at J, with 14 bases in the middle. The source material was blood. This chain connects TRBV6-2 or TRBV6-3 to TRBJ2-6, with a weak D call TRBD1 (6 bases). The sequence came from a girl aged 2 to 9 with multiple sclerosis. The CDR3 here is CASSRWTVGSGANVLTF. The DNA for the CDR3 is TGTGCCAGCAGTCGATGGACAGTAGGCTCTGGGGCCAACGTCCTGACTTTC.